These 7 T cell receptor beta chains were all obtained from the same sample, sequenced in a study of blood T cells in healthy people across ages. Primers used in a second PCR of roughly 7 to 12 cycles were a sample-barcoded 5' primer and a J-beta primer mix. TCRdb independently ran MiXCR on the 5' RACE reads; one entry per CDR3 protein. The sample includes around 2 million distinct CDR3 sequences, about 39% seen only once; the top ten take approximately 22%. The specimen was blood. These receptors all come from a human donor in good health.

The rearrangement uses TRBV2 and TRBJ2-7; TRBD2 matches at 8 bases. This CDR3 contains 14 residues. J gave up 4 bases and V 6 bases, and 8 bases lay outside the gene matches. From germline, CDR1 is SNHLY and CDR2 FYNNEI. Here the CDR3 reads CASRAGGGSYEQYF. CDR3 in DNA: TGTGCCAGCAGGGCCGGGGGGGGCAGTTACGAGCAGTACTTC. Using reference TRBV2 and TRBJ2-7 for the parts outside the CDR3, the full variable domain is EPEVTQTPSHQVTQMGQEVILRCVPISNHLYFYWYRQILGQKVEFLVSFYNNEISEKSEIFDDQFSVERPDGSNFTLKIRSTKLEDSAMYFCASRAGGGSYEQYFGPGTRLTVT.

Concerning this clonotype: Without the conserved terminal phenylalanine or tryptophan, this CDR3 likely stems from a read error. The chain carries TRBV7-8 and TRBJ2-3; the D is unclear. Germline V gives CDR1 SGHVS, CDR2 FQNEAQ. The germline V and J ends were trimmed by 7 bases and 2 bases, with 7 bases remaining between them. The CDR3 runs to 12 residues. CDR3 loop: CASMVITDTQYY. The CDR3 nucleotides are TGTGCCAGCATGGTGATCACAGATACGCAGTATTAT.

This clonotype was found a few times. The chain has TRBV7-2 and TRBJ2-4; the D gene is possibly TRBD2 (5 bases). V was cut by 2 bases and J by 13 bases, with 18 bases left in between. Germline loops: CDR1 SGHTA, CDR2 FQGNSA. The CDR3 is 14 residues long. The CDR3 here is CASSLTRSAWEQYF. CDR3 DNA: TGTGCCAGCAGCTTAACCCGCTCCGCGTGGGAGCAGTACTTC.

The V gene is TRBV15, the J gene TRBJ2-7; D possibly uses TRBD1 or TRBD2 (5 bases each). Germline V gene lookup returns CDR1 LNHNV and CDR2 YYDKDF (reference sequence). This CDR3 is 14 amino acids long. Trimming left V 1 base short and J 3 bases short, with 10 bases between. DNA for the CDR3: TGTGCCACCAGCAGAGGGGGGACGGACTACGAGCAGTACTTC. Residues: CATSRGGTDYEQYF.

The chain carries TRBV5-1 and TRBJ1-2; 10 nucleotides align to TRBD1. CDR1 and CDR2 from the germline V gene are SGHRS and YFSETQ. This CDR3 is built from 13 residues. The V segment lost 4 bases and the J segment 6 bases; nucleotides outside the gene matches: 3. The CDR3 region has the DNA TGCGCCAGCAGCGAGGGACAGGGGCATGGCTACACCTTC. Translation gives CASSEGQGHGYTF.

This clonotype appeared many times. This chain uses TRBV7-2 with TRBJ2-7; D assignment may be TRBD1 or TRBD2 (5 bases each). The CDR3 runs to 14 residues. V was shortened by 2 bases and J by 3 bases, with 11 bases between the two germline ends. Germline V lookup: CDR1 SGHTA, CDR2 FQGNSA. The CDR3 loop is CASSLSRGGYEQYF. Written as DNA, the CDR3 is TGTGCCAGCAGCTTATCCCGTGGGGGCTACGAGCAGTACTTC.

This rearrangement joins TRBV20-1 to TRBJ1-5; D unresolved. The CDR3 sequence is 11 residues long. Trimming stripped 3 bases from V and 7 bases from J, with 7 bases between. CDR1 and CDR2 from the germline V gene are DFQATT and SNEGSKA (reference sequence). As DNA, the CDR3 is TGCAGTGCTAGCTTCGGACAGCCCCAGCATTTT. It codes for CSASFGQPQHF.